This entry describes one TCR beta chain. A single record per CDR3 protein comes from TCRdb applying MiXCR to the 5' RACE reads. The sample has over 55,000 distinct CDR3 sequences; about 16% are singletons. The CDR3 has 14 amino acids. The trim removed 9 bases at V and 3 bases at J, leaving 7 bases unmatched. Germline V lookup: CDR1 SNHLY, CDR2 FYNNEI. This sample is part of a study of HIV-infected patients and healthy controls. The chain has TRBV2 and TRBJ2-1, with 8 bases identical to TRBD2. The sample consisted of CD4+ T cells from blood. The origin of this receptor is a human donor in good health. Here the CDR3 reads CARNSGENYNEQFF. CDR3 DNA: TGTGCCAGAAATAGCGGGGAGAACTACAATGAGCAGTTCTTC.